This record looks at one TCR beta chain sequence and its context. These data are taken from a study of control samples from healthy donors and cancer patients. Trimming removed 5 bases at V and 0 bases at J, with 4 bases between. Germline V lookup: CDR1 KGHDR, CDR2 SFDVKD. The CDR3 totals 13 residues. Generated by immunoSEQ multiplex PCR, the TCRdb table keeps only in-frame clones and is missing some. Among 160,000 or so clones, around 94% were seen once, and the ten largest hold 11% to 15%. This chain joins TRBV24-1 and TRBJ1-3, with D hard to call. Specimen: PBMCs. The receptor's source is a man between 60 and 70 years old with colorectal cancer. The CDR3 sequence is CATSVGSGNTIYF. The CDR3 DNA sequence: TGTGCCACCAGTGTGGGCTCTGGAAACACCATATATTTT.